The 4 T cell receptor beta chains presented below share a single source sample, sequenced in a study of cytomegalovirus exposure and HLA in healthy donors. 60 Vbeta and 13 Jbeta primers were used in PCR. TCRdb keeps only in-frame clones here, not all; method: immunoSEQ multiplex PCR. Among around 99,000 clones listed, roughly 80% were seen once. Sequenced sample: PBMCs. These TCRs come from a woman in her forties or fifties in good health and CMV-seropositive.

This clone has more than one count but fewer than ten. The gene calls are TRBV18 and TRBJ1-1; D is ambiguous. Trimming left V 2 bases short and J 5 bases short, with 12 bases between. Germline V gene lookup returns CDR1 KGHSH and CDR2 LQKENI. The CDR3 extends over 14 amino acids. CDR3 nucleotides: TGTGCCAGCTCACCAAGACGGGAAGGTACTGAAGCTTTCTTT. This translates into CASSPRREGTEAFF. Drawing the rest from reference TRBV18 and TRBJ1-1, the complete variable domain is NAGVMQNPRHLVRRRGQEARLRCSPMKGHSHVYWYRQLPEEGLKFMVYLQKENIIDESGMPKERFSAEFPKEGPSILRIQQVVRGDSAAYFCASSPRREGTEAFFGQGTRLTVV.

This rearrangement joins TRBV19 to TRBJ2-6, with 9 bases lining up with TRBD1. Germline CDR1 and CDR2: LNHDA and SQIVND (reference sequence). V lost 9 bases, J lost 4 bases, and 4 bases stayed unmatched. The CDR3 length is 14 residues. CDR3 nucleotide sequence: TGTGCCAGCCGGGACAGGGCCGGGGCCAACGTCCTGACTTTC. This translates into CASRDRAGANVLTF.

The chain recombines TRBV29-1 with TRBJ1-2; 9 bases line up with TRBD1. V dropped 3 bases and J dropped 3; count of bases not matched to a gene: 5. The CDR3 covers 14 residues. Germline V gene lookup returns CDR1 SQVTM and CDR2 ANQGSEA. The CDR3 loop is CSVEGQGVDYGYTF. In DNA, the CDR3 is TGCAGCGTTGAGGGACAGGGAGTTGACTATGGCTACACCTTC.

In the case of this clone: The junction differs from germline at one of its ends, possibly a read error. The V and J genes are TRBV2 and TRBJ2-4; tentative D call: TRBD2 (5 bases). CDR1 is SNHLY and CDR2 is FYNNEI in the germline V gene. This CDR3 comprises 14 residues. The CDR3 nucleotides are TGTGCCAGCAGTGAGCGCCTAGCCAAAAACAGTCAGTACTTC. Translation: CASSERLAKNSQYF.